This T cell receptor (beta chain) was obtained from a study of T cell clonality in common variable immunodeficiency. Germline CDR1 is KGHSH and CDR2 is LQKENI. The V end was cut by 2 bases, the J end by 6 bases, with 6 bases between. This CDR3 has 12 residues. This clone was observed at least ten times. The antigen remains undetermined. The sequenced fragment ends 3 residues before the CDR3 boundary, so the rest is inferred from the germline J gene. Study-wide results and caveats: Common variable immunodeficiency TCR beta sequences reportedly had fewer deletions and N-nucleotide insertions. CVID subjects showed higher TCRbeta clonality than healthy controls. Compared with controls, CVID subjects had fewer shared TCRbeta clones.

Produced via immunoSEQ multiplex PCR; TCRdb's table is partial and in-frame only. The sample holds tens of thousands of clones, and no clone turns up only once. Heparinized whole blood, roughly 4.5 to 9 ml, came from each donor. The sequencing sample was made of peripheral blood mononuclear cells. This chain links TRBV18 with TRBJ2-3; D not resolved. This sequence was found in a person aged 18-70 years in good health. CDR3 loop: CASSPTVDTQYF. CDR3 DNA, as far as it was read: TGTGCCAGCTCACCAACGGTGGATACG. Complete variable domain (other parts from reference TRBV18 and TRBJ2-3): NAGVMQNPRHLVRRRGQEARLRCSPMKGHSHVYWYRQLPEEGLKFMVYLQKENIIDESGMPKERFSAEFPKEGPSILRIQQVVRGDSAAYFCASSPTVDTQYFGPGTRLTVL.